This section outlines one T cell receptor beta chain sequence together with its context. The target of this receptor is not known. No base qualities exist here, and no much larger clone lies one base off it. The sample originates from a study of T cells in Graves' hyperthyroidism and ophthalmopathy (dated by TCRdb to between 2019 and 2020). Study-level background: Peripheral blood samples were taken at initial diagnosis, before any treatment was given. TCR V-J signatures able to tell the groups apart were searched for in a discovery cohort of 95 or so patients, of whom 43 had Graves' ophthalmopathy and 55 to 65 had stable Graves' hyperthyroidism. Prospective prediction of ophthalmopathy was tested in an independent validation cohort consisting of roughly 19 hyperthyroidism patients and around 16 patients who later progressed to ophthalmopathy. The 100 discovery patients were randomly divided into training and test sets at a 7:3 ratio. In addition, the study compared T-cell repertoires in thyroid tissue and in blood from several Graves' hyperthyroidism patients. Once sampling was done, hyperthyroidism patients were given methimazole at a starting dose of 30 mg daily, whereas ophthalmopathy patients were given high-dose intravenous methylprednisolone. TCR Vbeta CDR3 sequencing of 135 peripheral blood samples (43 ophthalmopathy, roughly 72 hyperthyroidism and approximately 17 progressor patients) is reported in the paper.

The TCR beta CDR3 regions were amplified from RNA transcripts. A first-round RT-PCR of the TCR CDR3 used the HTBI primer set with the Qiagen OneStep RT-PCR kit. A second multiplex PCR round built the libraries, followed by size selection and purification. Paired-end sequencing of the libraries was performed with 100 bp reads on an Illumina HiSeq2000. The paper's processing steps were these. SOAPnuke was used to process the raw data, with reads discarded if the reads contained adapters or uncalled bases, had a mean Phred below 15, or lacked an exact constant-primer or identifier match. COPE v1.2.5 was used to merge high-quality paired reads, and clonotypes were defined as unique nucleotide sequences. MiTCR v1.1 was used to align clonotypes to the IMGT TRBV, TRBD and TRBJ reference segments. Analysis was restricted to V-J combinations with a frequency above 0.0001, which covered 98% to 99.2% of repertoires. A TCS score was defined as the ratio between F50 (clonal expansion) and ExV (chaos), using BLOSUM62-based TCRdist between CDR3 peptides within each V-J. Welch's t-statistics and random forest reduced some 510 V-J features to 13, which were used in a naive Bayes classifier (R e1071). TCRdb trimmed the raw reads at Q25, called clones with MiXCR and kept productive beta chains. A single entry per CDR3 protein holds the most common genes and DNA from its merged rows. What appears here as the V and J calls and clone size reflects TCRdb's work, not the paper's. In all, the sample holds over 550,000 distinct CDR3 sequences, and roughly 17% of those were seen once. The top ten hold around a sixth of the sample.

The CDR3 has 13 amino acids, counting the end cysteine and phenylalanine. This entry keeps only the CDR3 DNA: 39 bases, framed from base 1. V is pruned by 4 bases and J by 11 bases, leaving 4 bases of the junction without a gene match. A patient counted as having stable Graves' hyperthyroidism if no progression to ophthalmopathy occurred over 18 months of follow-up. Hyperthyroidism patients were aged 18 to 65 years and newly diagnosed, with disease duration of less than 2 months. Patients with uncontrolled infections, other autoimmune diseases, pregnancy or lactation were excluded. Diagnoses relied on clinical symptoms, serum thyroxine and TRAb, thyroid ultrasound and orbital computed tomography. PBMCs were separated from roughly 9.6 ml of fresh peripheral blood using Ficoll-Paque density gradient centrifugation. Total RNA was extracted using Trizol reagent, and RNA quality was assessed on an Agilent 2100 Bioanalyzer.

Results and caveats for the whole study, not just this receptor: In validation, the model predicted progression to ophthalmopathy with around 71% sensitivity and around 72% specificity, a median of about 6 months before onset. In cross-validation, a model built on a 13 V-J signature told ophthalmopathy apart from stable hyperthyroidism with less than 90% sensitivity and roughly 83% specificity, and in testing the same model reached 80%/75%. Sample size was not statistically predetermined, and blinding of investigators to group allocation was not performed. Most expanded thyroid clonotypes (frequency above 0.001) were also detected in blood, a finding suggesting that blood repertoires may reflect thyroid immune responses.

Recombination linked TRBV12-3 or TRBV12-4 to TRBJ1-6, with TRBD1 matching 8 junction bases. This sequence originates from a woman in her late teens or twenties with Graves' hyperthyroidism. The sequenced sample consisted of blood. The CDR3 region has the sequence CASSSDRAAPLHF. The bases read TGTGCCAGCAGTTCGGACAGGGCGGCACCCCTCCACTTT.